This entry describes one T cell receptor (beta chain). This clonotype occurred many times. It has no known antigen specificity. Nothing much larger sits one base from this clone, and base qualities are not available. The record originates from a study of blood T cells in healthy people across ages (dated by TCRdb to between 2015 and 2017). Broadly, across the study: In model experiments, template switching captured roughly one uniquely barcoded TCR beta cDNA molecule for every two T cells. The study measured age-related changes in TCR beta repertoire diversity using deep sequencing normalized with unique cDNA molecular identifiers. The donors were split into four age groups: young (average around 15 years), middle-aged (over 35), aged (about 62) and long-lived (approximately 80). To avoid experimental bias, donors of different ages were distributed randomly across sequencing lanes. Using the same blood draw, the study looked at two additional independent replicas of 1 million unique cDNA reads for two donors, one aged 18 to 30 and the other aged 80 or older. The study at large found these results: As age increased, observed TCR beta diversity per million T cells dropped in a roughly linear way, and a significant reduction was already evident by age roughly 36. Compared with the aged group, the long-lived group had more naive CD4+ T cells, fewer expanded clones and increased TCR diversity, suggesting age selection. A strong correlation was found between observed TCR beta diversity and the percentage of naive T cells measured by flow cytometry. Conclusive comparison of naive and antigen-experienced compartments was prevented by the profiling of bulk unsorted PBMCs. Estimates of total diversity based on one million sequenced T cells were considered lower bounds and underestimates. Because donor CMV infection status was unknown, age-related changes in expanded clonotypes were potentially confounded.

Counted from cysteine to phenylalanine, this CDR3 has 16 amino acids. The DNA shown is the 48-base CDR3, in frame from base 1. Reading the germline V gene (reference sequence) gives CDR1 LNHNV and CDR2 YYDKDF. V loses 2 bases, J loses 14 bases, and the germline ends lie 22 bases apart. Libraries came from 5' RACE. The instrument was an Illumina HiSeq 2500. The second PCR ran for about 6 to 12 cycles and used a J-beta primer mix along with a sample-barcoded 5' primer. Each TCR beta cDNA molecule received a unique molecular identifier from a template-switch 5' adaptor carrying 12 random nucleotides. At least 3 million CDR3-containing paired-end reads were obtained from each sample. First-strand cDNA was synthesized from all RNA with the Mint cDNA synthesis kit, primed by a TRBC-specific oligonucleotide. Following uracil-DNA glycosylase treatment, all cDNA underwent a first 18-cycle PCR with the universal primers M1SS and BC2_uni_R. For the original study's pipeline: Normalization of each sample was performed by random selection of 1 million high-quality reads, each carrying a distinct molecular identifier. Reads sharing molecular identifiers were discarded rather than binned into consensus sequences. MiTCR, with a Q25 quality threshold and the strictest error-elimination algorithm, was used for CDR3 identification, clonotype clustering and error correction. A nonparametric unseen species model using Euler transformation provided a lower-bound estimate of total TCR beta diversity. TCRdb reprocessing: public reads trimmed at Q25 with fastp, clones called with MiXCR, in-frame beta chains kept. Under each unique CDR3 protein, matching rows form one entry showing the most common genes and DNA. TCRdb, not the original authors, processed these V and J calls. Across this sample there are about 700,000 distinct CDR3 sequences, with about 30% seen only once. In total, the top ten clones hold 15% of the sample.

The donors were roughly 39 Caucasian individuals from Russia, aged 6 to 90 years, who were systemically healthy. Approximately 9 milliliters of peripheral blood were collected from each donor into EDTA-treated Vacutainer tubes. PBMCs were isolated by Ficoll-Paque density-gradient centrifugation, with at least 6.5 million obtained per sample. Total RNA was extracted from PBMCs with Trizol reagent, with at least 6 micrograms obtained per sample. For every donor, an aliquot of PBMCs went through flow cytometry to measure the percentages of naive CD45RAhigh/CD27high T cells. Material for sequencing was blood. The receptor was isolated from a woman over 75 in good health. Donor details come from another sample of the same person, matched by shared clones. This sequence uses TRBV15 and TRBJ1-6, with the D gene call left open. The CDR3 region: CATSRFGSSGRATLHF. The sequenced DNA: TGTGCCACCAGCAGATTCGGCTCTTCAGGCCGAGCCACCCTCCACTTT. The variable domain in full, with residues beyond the CDR3 obtained from the reference TRBV15 and TRBJ1-6 genes, is DAMVIQNPRYQVTQFGKPVTLSCSQTLNHNVMYWYQQKSSQAPKLLFHYYDKDFNNEADTPDNFQSRRPNTSFCFLDIRSPGLGDTAMYLCATSRFGSSGRATLHFGNGTRLTVT.